The 10 T cell receptor beta chains below come from one sample, sequenced in a study of blood T cell repertoires in COVID-19. Using immunoSEQ multiplex PCR, the repertoire was profiled, and TCRdb retains in-frame clones only, with some absent. The table includes 150,000 to 200,000 clones, approximately 73% detected once. The sample was PBMCs or T cells enriched from blood (not recorded which). Receptors were obtained from a woman in her fifties or sixties with acute COVID-19.

The chain employs TRBV7-2 and TRBJ1-4; 10 bases are a match to TRBD1. This CDR3 region has 15 residues. Per germline, CDR1 SGHTA and CDR2 FQGNSA. The ends lost 5 bases at V and 7 bases at J; junction bases unmatched: 7. The CDR3 bases are TGTGCCAGCAGCCCGACAGGGGGCGCGTTTGAAAAACTGTTTTTT. Its translation is CASSPTGGAFEKLFF.

The chain couples TRBV5-8 to TRBJ1-5; 12 bases are a match to TRBD1. V was clipped by 3 bases and J by 2 bases; unmatched bases: 9. CDR3 length equals 18 residues. Germline CDR1 SGHTS, CDR2 YDEGEE. Here the CDR3 reads CASSSRDRGLAGNQPQHF. Here the CDR3 DNA reads TGTGCCAGCAGCTCCCGGGACAGGGGGCTAGCGGGCAATCAGCCCCAGCATTTT.

V gene TRBV6-1 combines with J gene TRBJ1-2; D uncertain. Trimming pared 2 bases from V and 6 bases from J, leaving 10 bases between. The germline gives CDR1 MNHNS, CDR2 SASEGT. This CDR3 spans 13 amino acids. The CDR3 nucleotides read TGTGCCAGCAGTGAAAGGTTGAGCGATGGCTACACCTTC. This encodes CASSERLSDGYTF.

V is TRBV10-3 and J is TRBJ1-6, with TRBD1 matching 10 bases. V trimming: 6 bases; J trimming: 8 bases; junction bases outside the gene matches: 1. Germline CDR1 ENHRY, CDR2 SYGVKD. The CDR3 has 13 residues. Here the CDR3 DNA reads TGTGCCATCAGCGGGACAGGGGATTCACCCCTCCACTTT. As protein: CAISGTGDSPLHF.

J is TRBJ1-1 and V is TRBV7-9; maybe TRBD1 (6 bases). This CDR3 comprises 15 residues. Deletions cut 4 bases from V and 1 base from J, with 13 bases between. CDR1 SEHNR and CDR2 FQNEAQ come from the germline V gene (reference sequence). The CDR3 spells CASSSMGARNTEAFF. In DNA form, the CDR3 reads TGTGCCAGCAGCTCCATGGGGGCAAGGAACACTGAAGCTTTCTTT.

The chain uses TRBV12-3 or TRBV12-4 and TRBJ1-1; D possibly corresponds to TRBD1 (6 bases). V lost 7 bases and J lost 5, with 14 bases in between. This CDR3 is 13 amino acids long. The CDR3 reads CASINRVTTEAFF. The CDR3 nucleotides are TGTGCCAGCATCAACAGGGTAACAACTGAAGCTTTCTTT.

This chain connects TRBV30 to TRBJ1-5; TRBD1 matches at 7 bases. The CDR3 loop spans 15 amino acids. The V gene's germline CDR1 is GTSNPN and CDR2 SVGIG (reference sequence). Unmatched junction bases numbered 4, after V lost 1 base and J lost 1 base. The CDR3: CAWSADRDSNQPQHF. The CDR3 nucleotides read TGTGCCTGGAGTGCCGACAGGGACAGCAATCAGCCCCAGCATTTT.

This clone was seen only once. The gene calls are TRBV5-5 and TRBJ2-1, with TRBD1 identical over 11 bases. The trim removed 3 bases at V and 8 bases at J, leaving 7 bases unmatched. Germline CDR1 SGHKS, CDR2 YYEKEE (reference sequence). This CDR3 contains 15 residues. The CDR3: CASSSGTGGVDEQFF. CDR3 coding DNA: TGTGCCAGCAGCTCTGGGACAGGGGGTGTCGATGAGCAGTTCTTC.

The J gene is TRBJ2-3, the V gene TRBV7-9, with D maybe TRBD2 (7 bases). V was trimmed by 5 bases and J by 0 bases, leaving 12 bases between them. This CDR3 contains 15 residues. Per germline, CDR1 SEHNR and CDR2 FQNEAQ (reference sequence). The CDR3 DNA follows: TGTGCCAGCAGCCCCCCGGGGGGCAGCACAGATACGCAGTATTTT. This translates into CASSPPGGSTDTQYF.

The chain employs TRBV24-1 and TRBJ2-3; TRBD1 is a possible D gene (7 bases). The V gene lost 9 bases and the J gene lost 2 bases, with 14 bases spanning the gap. CDR1 is KGHDR and CDR2 is SFDVKD in the germline V gene. The CDR3 runs 14 residues. CDR3 DNA sequence: TGTGCCACCGCATTCAGGGGGGCCACAGATACGCAGTATTTT. Translated: CATAFRGATDTQYF.